Below are 18 T cell receptor beta chains sequenced from a single sample in a study of read filtering for tumor transcriptome and immune sequencing. The library was built from around 380 ng RNA with molecular barcoded adaptors for alpha/delta and beta/gamma chains. TCRdb ran MiXCR on the reads and lists one entry per CDR3 protein. This table has about 130,000 distinct CDR3 sequences, about 13% appearing once. Sequenced: a population of CD138-negative cells sorted from bone marrow. Receptors were obtained from a donor aged 40 or over with multiple myeloma.

This clonotype was recorded at least ten times. The chain joins TRBV6-2 or TRBV6-3 to TRBJ1-1, with a weak D call TRBD1 (6 bases). The CDR3 consists of 14 residues. Germline V CDR1 and CDR2: MNHEY, SVGEGT. V was shortened by 6 bases and J by 1 base, with 12 bases between the two germline ends. CDR3 DNA sequence: TGTGCCAGCAGCCAACGGACAGCGAACACTGAAGCTTTCTTT. Translated: CASSQRTANTEAFF.

For this clonotype: One base away lies a much larger clone, so this may be a sequencing read error. The V call is TRBV6-5, the J call TRBJ2-6; possibly TRBD2 for D (5 bases). Germline assignment: CDR1 MNHEY and CDR2 SVGAGI. This CDR3 is 20 amino acids long. In DNA form, the CDR3 reads TGTGCCAGCGGTTACACCTTCGGCGAGGCGGCGGGCTCTGGGGCCAACGTCCTGACTTTC. Residues: CASGYTFGEAAGSGANVLTF.

This clonotype was detected many times. The gene calls are TRBV6-1 and TRBJ2-1; 10 bases are a match to TRBD1. This CDR3 has 13 amino acids. The J segment lost 7 bases and the V segment lost 6 bases, leaving 3 bases of the junction unmatched. Germline CDR1 is MNHNS and CDR2 is SASEGT. The CDR3 sequence is CASSDRGLNEQFF. CDR3 coding DNA: TGTGCCAGCAGCGACAGGGGGCTAAATGAGCAGTTCTTC.

This clonotype was seen more than once but under ten times. It may be a read error: a sequence one base away is much more abundant. V and J are TRBV4-2 and TRBJ2-7, with unresolved D. This CDR3 is 12 amino acids long. Germline loops: CDR1 LGHNA, CDR2 YNFKEQ. V lost 0 bases, J lost 3 bases, and 3 bases lay in between. The CDR3 DNA is TGTGCCAGCAGCCAAGATGACTACGAGCAGTACTTC. It encodes CASSQDDYEQYF.

The sample holds a few counts of this clonotype. A much larger clone differs from this one at a single base, so this may be a read error. The rearrangement uses TRBV9 and TRBJ1-5, with D tentatively TRBD1 (5 bases). The CDR3 has 13 amino acids. Germline V lookup: CDR1 SGDLS, CDR2 YYNGEE. The CDR3 sequence: CASSQGTDQPRHF. The CDR3 DNA is TGTGCCAGCTCCCAAGGGACCGATCAGCCCCGGCATTTT.

The rearrangement uses TRBV19 and TRBJ2-7; a weak D match, TRBD2 (5 bases). Germline V gives CDR1 LNHDA, CDR2 SQIVND (reference sequence). This CDR3 is built from 13 residues. Trimming removed 4 bases at V and 5 bases at J, with 12 bases between. The CDR3 reads CASSTGSADEQYF. The CDR3 DNA reads TGTGCCAGTAGTACGGGGTCGGCCGACGAGCAGTACTTC. The full variable domain, with the rest looked up from reference TRBV19 and TRBJ2-7, is DGGITQSPKYLFRKEGQNVTLSCEQNLNHDAMYWYRQDPGQGLRLIYYSQIVNDFQKGDIAEGYSVSREKKESFPLTVTSAQKNPTAFYLCASSTGSADEQYFGPGTRLTVT.

Many counts were recorded for this clonotype. The chain employs TRBV30 and TRBJ1-6; TRBD1 matches 8 bases. CDR3 length: 14 amino acids. Germline loops: CDR1 GTSNPN, CDR2 SVGIG (reference sequence). With V trimmed by 1 base and J by 7 bases, 3 bases remained unmatched. The CDR3 DNA is TGTGCCTGGAGTGCGGGACAGGCGAATTCACCCCTCCACTTT. This gives the protein CAWSAGQANSPLHF.

In regard to this clonotype: Possible read error: a much larger clone is one base away. V and J are TRBV20-1 and TRBJ2-1; 10 bases line up with TRBD2. In germline, CDR1 is DFQATT, CDR2 SNEGSKA (reference sequence). The CDR3 has 15 residues. The CDR3, as DNA: TGCAGTGCTAGCACGGGGACTAGCGAGTACAATGAGCGGTTCTTC. It yields the protein CSASTGTSEYNERFF.

There are many counts of this clonotype. The chain employs TRBV6-2 or TRBV6-3 and TRBJ2-1; 11 bases are a match to TRBD2. J gave up 3 bases and V 6 bases, and 13 bases lay outside the gene matches. Germline V lookup: CDR1 MNHEY, CDR2 SVGEGT. The CDR3 has 18 residues. The CDR3 spells CASSSPKTGTSGYNEQFF. CDR3 in DNA: TGTGCCAGCAGCTCACCAAAAACCGGGACTAGCGGCTACAATGAGCAGTTCTTC.

There are a few counts of this clonotype. The chain carries TRBV30 and TRBJ2-5; 11 positions agree with TRBD2. Germline assignment: CDR1 GTSNPN and CDR2 SVGIG (reference sequence). The CDR3 consists of 13 residues. The ends lost 2 bases at V and 4 bases at J; junction bases unmatched: 0. In nucleotides, the CDR3 is TGTGCCTGGAGTCTAGCGGGAGGAGAGACCCAGTACTTC. Its translation is CAWSLAGGETQYF.

This clonotype was counted many times. J is TRBJ2-1 and V is TRBV5-6; 12 positions match TRBD2. The CDR3 spans 15 residues. The germline CDR1 and CDR2 sequences are SGHDT and YYEEEE. Trimming at V came to 1 base and at J to 6 bases, leaving 2 bases not matched to a gene. The CDR3 region has the DNA TGTGCCAGCAGCTTGCCTAGCGGGAGGGCCAATGAGCAGTTCTTC. Protein: CASSLPSGRANEQFF. Drawing the rest from reference TRBV5-6 and TRBJ2-1, the complete variable domain is DAGVTQSPTHLIKTRGQQVTLRCSPKSGHDTVSWYQQALGQGPQFIFQYYEEEERQRGNFPDRFSGHQFPNYSSELNVNALLLGDSALYLCASSLPSGRANEQFFGPGTRLTVL.

The sample holds many counts of this clonotype. The rearrangement uses TRBV29-1 and TRBJ2-2; no definite D call. The CDR3 is 13 amino acids. In germline, CDR1 is SQVTM, CDR2 ANQGSEA. Trimming removed 6 bases at V and 2 bases at J, with 10 bases between. This CDR3 reads CSVHGPNTGELFF. The CDR3 DNA is TGCAGCGTGCACGGGCCAAACACCGGGGAGCTGTTTTTT.

In regard to this clonotype: This may arise from a read error, as a much more abundant clone is one base away. V usage is TRBV4-3 and J usage is TRBJ2-6; D unresolved. V was shortened by 0 bases and J by 2 bases, with 5 bases between the two germline ends. From germline, CDR1 is LGHNA and CDR2 YSLEER. CDR3 length: 15 amino acids. The CDR3 reads CASSQEDPGANVLTF. Here the CDR3 DNA reads TGCGCCAGCAGCCAAGAAGACCCTGGGGCCAACGTCCTGACTTTC.

This chain uses TRBV2 with TRBJ2-3; TRBD2 might be the D (5 bases). The CDR3 loop spans 15 amino acids. CDR1 and CDR2 from the germline V gene are SNHLY and FYNNEI. With 1 base removed from V and 3 bases from J, the gap between germline ends came to 11 bases. The CDR3 protein is CASSEGLAGTDTQYF. CDR3 DNA: TGTGCCAGCAGTGAAGGTCTAGCCGGGACAGATACGCAGTATTTT.

This clonotype was recorded at least ten times. The chain combines TRBV14 with TRBJ1-1; D uncertain. The CDR3 spans 13 residues. Per the germline V gene, CDR1 is SGHDN and CDR2 is FVKESK. V was pared by 6 bases and J by 5 bases, with 13 bases between. CDR3 coding DNA: TGTGCCAGCAGTCGACTCGGGAGGACTGAAGCTTTCTTT. Protein product: CASSRLGRTEAFF.

V gene TRBV27 combines with J gene TRBJ1-1; D not resolved. The length of the CDR3 is 13 residues. Trimming removed 5 bases at V and 2 bases at J, with 9 bases between. Per the germline V gene, CDR1 is MNHEY and CDR2 is SMNVEV (reference sequence). The CDR3 loop reads CASSRGTNTEAFF. CDR3 DNA: TGTGCCAGCAGTCGAGGCACTAACACTGAAGCTTTCTTT.

This clonotype was seen only a few times. This rearrangement joins TRBV5-4 to TRBJ1-2; perhaps TRBD1 as D (5 bases). CDR1 is SGHNT, CDR2 YYREEE, per germline (reference sequence). Trimming left V 0 bases short and J 4 bases short, with 10 bases between. The CDR3 runs to 14 residues. CDR3 region: CASSLEGLGYGYTF. The CDR3 DNA is TGTGCCAGCAGCTTGGAGGGGCTTGGCTATGGCTACACCTTC.

To note about this clonotype: Given a much more abundant clone one base away, this may be a read error. The V gene is TRBV4-2, the J gene TRBJ2-2; D ambiguous. The CDR3 loop spans 16 amino acids. Looked up from germline, CDR1 is LGHNA and CDR2 is YNFKEQ. Between the trimmed V and J ends, which lost 0 bases and 5 bases, there was a span of 13 bases. The CDR3 coding sequence is TGTGCCAGCAGCCAAGACGCACCTCAAGATACCGGGGAGCTGTTTTTT. Its translation: CASSQDAPQDTGELFF.